Shown below are 7 T cell receptor beta chains from a single sample sequenced in a study of cytomegalovirus exposure and HLA in healthy donors. The protocol was immunoSEQ multiplex PCR, while the TCRdb copy is restricted to in-frame clones and leaves out a portion. This repertoire shows about 130,000 clones, about 93% found once; its top ten account for 1% to 1.5%. What was sequenced was PBMCs. The receptor source for this set is a woman aged 18-30 years in good health and CMV-seronegative.

This chain joins TRBV2 and TRBJ1-6; 9 positions agree with TRBD1. V lost 6 bases and J lost 10; bases outside the gene matches: 10. This CDR3 has 15 residues. Germline CDR1 SNHLY, CDR2 FYNNEI. The CDR3 loop is CASRDRGLGGSPLHF. Here the CDR3 DNA reads TGTGCCAGCAGAGACAGGGGGTTGGGAGGATCACCCCTCCACTTT. The variable domain in full, completed from reference TRBV2 and TRBJ1-6, reads EPEVTQTPSHQVTQMGQEVILRCVPISNHLYFYWYRQILGQKVEFLVSFYNNEISEKSEIFDDQFSVERPDGSNFTLKIRSTKLEDSAMYFCASRDRGLGGSPLHFGNGTRLTVT.

The table lists this clone with a count of one. The chain is built from TRBV4-1 and TRBJ2-5, with D possibly TRBD2 on 5 matching bases. V was trimmed by 4 bases and J by 7 bases, leaving 7 bases between them. The germline gives CDR1 MGHRA, CDR2 YSYEKL. CDR3 length: 11 residues. In DNA, the CDR3 is TGCGCCAGCAGCCGGGCGGGGACCCAGTACTTC. Its protein product is CASSRAGTQYF.

This clone was seen only once. The J gene is TRBJ2-1, the V gene TRBV4-1, with 9 bases matching TRBD2. The CDR3 loop spans 20 amino acids. V gave up 2 bases and J gave up 8 bases; unmatched junction bases: 22. The germline gives CDR1 MGHRA, CDR2 YSYEKL. The CDR3 is CASSQFVLSGGITRGDEQFF. The DNA of the CDR3 is TGCGCCAGCAGCCAATTTGTGCTAAGCGGGGGGATCACTAGGGGGGATGAGCAGTTCTTC.

The chain has TRBV30 and TRBJ2-1; TRBD2 matches 8 bases. Unmatched junction bases numbered 9, after V lost 5 bases and J lost 3 bases. Germline V gene lookup returns CDR1 GTSNPN and CDR2 SVGIG (reference sequence). The CDR3 runs to 15 residues. CDR3 nucleotide sequence: TGTGCCTGGGACCCGGGAGGGGGGGGCTACAATGAGCAGTTCTTC. Amino acids: CAWDPGGGGYNEQFF.

The chain recombines TRBV28 with TRBJ1-2; no clear D gene. V lost 6 bases to trimming and J lost 4 bases, with 12 bases between them. Germline V gives CDR1 MDHEN, CDR2 SYDVKM. This CDR3 contains 13 residues. Here the CDR3 reads CASSPQEIYGYTF. The CDR3 coding sequence is TGTGCCAGCAGCCCCCAGGAAATCTATGGCTACACCTTC.

The CDR3 nucleotides read TGTGCCAGCAGACATATGCGGGGGATGGAATACAATGAGCAGTTCTTC. Its protein product is CASRHMRGMEYNEQFF. V and J are TRBV11-2 and TRBJ2-1; 7 positions match TRBD2. CDR1 is SGHAT, CDR2 FQNNGV, per germline. Trimming cost V 6 bases and J 4 bases; bases outside gene matches: 12. The CDR3 is made up of 16 amino acids. Variable domain in full (rest from reference TRBV11-2 and TRBJ2-1): EAGVAQSPRYKIIEKRQSVAFWCNPISGHATLYWYQQILGQGPKLLIQFQNNGVVDDSQLPKDRFSAERLKGVDSTLKIQPAKLEDSAVYLCASRHMRGMEYNEQFFGPGTRLTVL.

The rearrangement joins TRBV10-2 to TRBJ1-5; D is ambiguous. V dropped 4 bases and J dropped 1 base, with 8 bases sitting between them. Germline values: CDR1 WSHSY, CDR2 SAAADI. The CDR3 spans 14 residues. The CDR3 coding sequence is TGCGCCAGCAGTGGAGCGGCCAGCAATCAGCCCCAGCATTTT. It yields the protein CASSGAASNQPQHF.